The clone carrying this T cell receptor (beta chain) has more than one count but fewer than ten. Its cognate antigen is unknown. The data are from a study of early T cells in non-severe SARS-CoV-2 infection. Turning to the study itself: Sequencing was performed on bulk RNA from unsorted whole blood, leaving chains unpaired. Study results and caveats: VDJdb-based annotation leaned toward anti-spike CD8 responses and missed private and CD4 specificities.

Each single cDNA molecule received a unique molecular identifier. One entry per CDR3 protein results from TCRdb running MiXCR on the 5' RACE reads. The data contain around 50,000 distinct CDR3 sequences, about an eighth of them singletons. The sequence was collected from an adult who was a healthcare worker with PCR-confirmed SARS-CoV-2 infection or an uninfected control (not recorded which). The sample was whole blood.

The CDR3 sequence is CATSDGGVETQYF. In DNA form, the CDR3 reads TGTGCCACCAGTGACGGCGGGGTGGAGACCCAGTACTTC. The rearrangement uses TRBV24-1 and TRBJ2-5; weak D call: TRBD2 (6 bases). Trimming cost V 4 bases and J 5 bases, with 10 bases left between them. The CDR3 totals 13 residues. Per the germline V gene, CDR1 is KGHDR and CDR2 is SFDVKD.